This entry features one T cell receptor beta chain sequence. What it recognizes is unknown. The sample originates from a study of shared clonotypes between healthy human individuals. Study-wide background: With ages of 18 to 49, the donors were a couple of women and a few men.

Cells designated naive CD8 were CD45RO-negative and were positively selected for CCR7, with terminally differentiated effector memory CD45RA+ cells excluded. The CDR3 has 17 amino acids. Looked up from germline, CDR1 is LNHNV and CDR2 is YYDKDF (reference sequence). J was trimmed by 1 base and V by 2 bases; bases with no gene match: 8. Researchers divided each subset's genomic DNA evenly across several immunoSEQ plates. Produced via immunoSEQ multiplex PCR; TCRdb's table is partial and in-frame only. The data show around 1,900,000 clones, 80% to 95% seen once. General study points: Larger estimated richness was generally seen in naive subsets than in memory subsets. Few donors restricted represented genetic and exposure-history diversity.

This rearrangement joins TRBV15 to TRBJ1-5; 7 bases are a match to TRBD1. The clonotype was recovered from a man between 18 and 29 years old in good health. Some clones in this sample may be carry-over from other donors' samples. The sequenced sample was naive CD8+ T cells from PBMCs. The CDR3 region is CATSRPRPQGSNQPQHF. In nucleotides, the CDR3 is TGTGCCACCAGCAGACCCAGACCACAGGGGAGCAATCAGCCCCAGCATTTT.